This TCR beta chain was profiled in a study of OX40 agonist ivuxolimab in advanced cancers. With regard to the full study: Ivuxolimab was a fully human IgG2 agonistic monoclonal antibody targeting the costimulatory receptor OX40 (CD134). Intravenous ivuxolimab was administered to patients every 2 weeks at six dose levels: 0.01, 0.1, 0.3, 1.5, 3 and 10 mg/kg. Of the approximately 50 dose-escalation patients, hepatocellular carcinoma was present in around 19, melanoma in around 15, renal cell carcinoma in 9 and head and neck cancer in 9. In the dose-escalation cohort, 75% to 85% of patients were male, and the mean age was 60 years with a range of about 20 to 80. Patients were allowed to have had prior anti-PD-1, anti-PD-L1 or anti-CTLA-4 therapy, and around two fifths of the dose-escalation patients had been treated with checkpoint inhibitors. Three dose-escalation patients achieved partial responses, one with hepatocellular carcinoma and two with cutaneous melanoma. Peripheral TCRbeta sequencing aimed to test whether ivuxolimab altered TCR sequence diversity and caused clonal T-cell expansion. The paper describes the monotherapy dose-escalation part (N of about 47 patients) of the phase I trial of ivuxolimab. Overall results and qualifications from the work: Low levels of normalized T-cell clonal expansion were also seen in some patients who did not respond. After ivuxolimab, more expanded clones were found on average in CD8+ T cells than in CD4+ T cells. In the 0.1-3.0 mg/kg groups, partial responders were among the patients with the lowest normalized peripheral clonal expansion, particularly in CD8+ T cells. At doses of 0.1 to 3.0 mg/kg, clonal expansion of both CD4+ and CD8+ blood T cells was observed from baseline to week 6. Antigen specificity was not determined for the clonally expanded peripheral T cells.

To sequence the TCRbeta CDR3 region, genomic DNA was isolated from the sorted cells. The immunoSEQ Assay was used for sequencing of TCRbeta CDR3 regions. Held by TCRdb, this immuneACCESS table contains in-frame sequences only and omits some clones. Under half of the omission traces to an unresolved V gene where checked; the cause of the rest is unknown. The sample records approximately 45,000 clones, approximately 80% of which are singletons. The top ten clones comprise roughly 4% of the sample. The trial excluded patients who had a history of autoimmune disease or were on systemic immunosuppression. Peripheral blood for TCR sequencing was collected from all dose cohorts at baseline, on cycle 4 day 1, and on cycle 7 day 1. Samples came from an open-label, multicenter, first-in-human phase I dose-escalation trial of ivuxolimab. Adults with locally advanced or metastatic melanoma, renal cell carcinoma, hepatocellular carcinoma or head and neck squamous cell carcinoma were enrolled in the trial. CD4+ and CD8+ T cells were sorted separately from peripheral blood before TCR sequencing.

V sheds 2 bases and J sheds 3 bases, leaving 8 bases between their ends. In the germline V gene, CDR1 corresponds to WSHSY and CDR2 to SAAADI. The CDR3 holds 14 amino acids from the cysteine to the phenylalanine. Just the 42-base CDR3 DNA is kept, in frame starting at base 1. Of note for this clone: Its target antigen remains unknown. It has no much larger one-base neighbor in the sample; base qualities were not kept.

Sample: CD4+ or CD8+ T cells sorted from blood, taken in a trial of the OX40 agonist ivuxolimab. The V and J segments used are TRBV10-2 and TRBJ1-3; no confident D gene assignment can be made. This receptor was obtained from an adult with an advanced solid tumor such as melanoma, head and neck, liver or kidney cancer. The nucleotides are TGCGCCAGCAGTGAGCCAGACGTTGGAAACACCATATATTTT. Its protein product is CASSEPDVGNTIYF.